The 2 T cell receptor beta chains below were found in one sample sequenced in a study of T-cell memory formation after mild COVID-19. TCRdb independently ran MiXCR on the 5' RACE reads; one entry per CDR3 protein. Counted here are approximately 500,000 distinct CDR3 sequences, about 23% occurring once; the ten biggest clones make up under 15%. Sequenced: PBMCs or a T cell subset sorted from them (not recorded which). The receptors here all came from an adult woman who had mild COVID-19 (a few samples of this study predate the infection). Cell type and time point are not known.

This chain joins TRBV7-3 and TRBJ2-2; 7 nucleotides line up with TRBD1. Trimming cost V 4 bases and J 6 bases; bases outside gene matches: 5. The germline V gene has CDR1 SGHTA and CDR2 FQGTGA. The CDR3 sequence is 14 residues long. The DNA of the CDR3 is TGTGCCAGCAGCTCCACGACAGGGCCCGGGGAGCTGTTTTTT. Translated: CASSSTTGPGELFF.

This clonotype was detected a few times. The chain recombines TRBV27 with TRBJ2-2, with a possible D match to TRBD2 (6 bases). Germline CDR1 is MNHEY and CDR2 is SMNVEV (reference sequence). This CDR3 has 15 residues. Trimming cost V 3 bases and J 6 bases, with 14 bases left between them. CDR3 bases: TGTGCCAGCAGTTTGAGCGGCGGGGACCCCGGGGAGCTGTTTTTT. It translates to CASSLSGGDPGELFF.